A single sample is the source of the 4 T cell receptor beta chains below, sequenced in a study of early T cells in non-severe SARS-CoV-2 infection. TCRdb fed the 5' RACE reads into MiXCR, producing one record per CDR3 protein. This table holds 75,000 to 100,000 distinct CDR3 sequences, approximately 15% found once. The sample taken for sequencing was whole blood. The receptors shown here come from an adult who was a healthcare worker with PCR-confirmed SARS-CoV-2 infection or an uninfected control (not recorded which).

This chain connects TRBV29-1 to TRBJ1-1, with D perhaps TRBD1 (6 bases). CDR3 length equals 11 residues. The germline V gene has CDR1 SQVTM and CDR2 ANQGSEA. V was cut by 6 bases and J by 11 bases, with 16 bases left in between. DNA for the CDR3: TGCAGCGTCGTACGGGACATCAGGGCTTTCTTT. Translating it yields CSVVRDIRAFF.

The J gene is TRBJ2-1, the V gene TRBV20-1, with 9 bases lining up with TRBD2. Germline lookup yields CDR1 DFQATT and CDR2 SNEGSKA (reference sequence). Trimming cost V 2 bases and J 9 bases; bases outside gene matches: 11. The CDR3 totals 15 residues. CDR3 loop: CSARSGASGIAEQFF. In DNA, the CDR3 is TGCAGTGCTAGAAGCGGGGCTAGCGGGATCGCTGAGCAGTTCTTC.

This clonotype turned up a few times. The J gene is TRBJ2-1, the V gene TRBV5-1, with TRBD2 matching 10 bases. The CDR3 has 16 residues. Unmatched junction bases numbered 9, after V lost 4 bases and J lost 5 bases. Per the germline V gene, CDR1 is SGHRS and CDR2 is YFSETQ. The CDR3 DNA sequence: TGCGCCAGCAGCCCGGCCGGGACTAGCGCTAACAATGAGCAGTTCTTC. It translates to CASSPAGTSANNEQFF.

The chain has TRBV7-2 and TRBJ2-2; 8 bases line up with TRBD2. With V trimmed by 4 bases and J by 6 bases, 13 bases remained unmatched. This CDR3 spans 17 amino acids. From germline, CDR1 is SGHTA and CDR2 FQGNSA. The CDR3 loop reads CASSSPTGGAKPGELFF. CDR3 in DNA: TGTGCCAGCAGCTCCCCGACCGGGGGGGCAAAGCCCGGGGAGCTGTTTTTT.